What follows is one T cell receptor beta chain and its context. The antigen remains unidentified. These data belong to a study of graft-versus-host responses after intestinal transplantation. Whole-study results and caveats: Across patients carrying graft-donor T cell macrochimerism, allografts held high graft-versus-host to host-versus-graft clonal ratios.

The protocol was immunoSEQ multiplex PCR, while the TCRdb copy is restricted to in-frame clones and leaves out a portion. The table lists roughly 120,000 clones, roughly 95% of them singletons. This receptor was identified in a human donor who received an intestinal transplant. Sequenced here: unstimulated CD8+ T cells sorted from spleen or lymph node cells, sampled before intestinal transplant.

The CDR3 DNA reads as TGTGCCAGCCTTTCGAGGGGAGCAGATACGCAGTATTTT. This sequence encodes CASLSRGADTQYF. This rearrangement joins TRBV28 to TRBJ2-3; D might be TRBD1 or TRBD2, each matching 5 bases. Germline V gene sequence: CDR1 MDHEN, CDR2 SYDVKM. The CDR3 runs 13 residues. Trimming removed 8 bases at V and 4 bases at J, with 13 bases between.